A selection of T cell receptor beta chains follows, all from one sample in a study of T-cell reconstitution after alpha-beta-depleted transplantation in children. MiXCR was run by TCRdb on the PCR reads, yielding one entry per CDR3 protein. The table includes 610,000 or so distinct CDR3 sequences, 20% to 30% detected once. The sequenced sample was PBMCs, obtained before TCRalphabeta/CD19-depleted stem cell transplant. The receptors were gathered from a boy in the first two years of life with Wiskott-Aldrich syndrome, due to receive a stem cell transplant. CDR3s include the opening cysteine and the closing phenylalanine or tryptophan. D genes are given only for firm matches. The size of a clone is reported for some rows only, either as once, few or many, or as a class for expanded clones.

clone_size	j_call	v_call	d_call	cdr3_nt	cdr3_aa
.	TRBJ2-3	TRBV10-3	TRBD2	TGTGCCATCAGTGAGGTTGCGGGACTAGCGCAGTATTTT	CAISEVAGLAQYF
.	TRBJ2-5	TRBV9	.	TGTGCCAGCAGCGTAGGAGAGGGACGGGGCCAAGAGACCCAGTACTTC	CASSVGEGRGQETQYF
few	TRBJ2-7	TRBV5-1	TRBD2	TGCGCCAGCAGCAAAGGGACTAGCGGCCCCTACGAGCAGTACTTC	CASSKGTSGPYEQYF
few	TRBJ1-1	TRBV30	.	TGTGCCTGGAGAAAAGTGGCGGCTTTCTTT	CAWRKVAAFF
.	TRBJ2-2	TRBV7-9	.	TGTGCCAGCAGCGTGCGACGACCGAACACCGGGGAGCTGTTTTTT	CASSVRRPNTGELFF
few	TRBJ1-6	TRBV7-2	.	TGTGCCAGCAGCTTCTGGGGGGCGTATAATTCACCCCTCCACTTT	CASSFWGAYNSPLHF
.	TRBJ2-1	TRBV5-1	.	TGCGCCAGCAGCTTGGAGGGGCTAGACTATGAGCAGTTCTTC	CASSLEGLDYEQFF
once	TRBJ2-2	TRBV20-1	TRBD2	TGCAGTGCTGGCCCGCTAGCGGGAGTTACCGGGGAGCTGTTTTTT	CSAGPLAGVTGELFF
few	TRBJ1-1	TRBV11-2	.	TGTGCCAGCAGCTCCCCCGGGACACTGAACACTGAAGCTTTCTTT	CASSSPGTLNTEAFF
few	TRBJ2-7	TRBV7-2	.	TGTGCCAGCAGCCCCACCCAAGGGTTTTCCTACGAGCAGTACTTC	CASSPTQGFSYEQYF
.	TRBJ2-1	TRBV6-1	.	TGTGCCAGCAGTGAATCCGGGGTAGGGGGGGAGAATGAGCAGTTCTTC	CASSESGVGGENEQFF
.	TRBJ1-2	TRBV5-1	.	TGCGCCAGCAGCTTGGACGGGACGGGGATCTATGGCTACACCTTC	CASSLDGTGIYGYTF
.	TRBJ2-1	TRBV28	.	TGTGCCAGCAGTTTACCTAGCCGGTGGGGGTACAATGAGCAGTTCTTC	CASSLPSRWGYNEQFF
.	TRBJ2-5	TRBV5-6	.	TGTGCCAGCAGCTTGGTGTCGGGAAAGGGGACCCAGTACTTC	CASSLVSGKGTQYF
.	TRBJ2-3	TRBV12-3/TRBV12-4	TRBD2	TGTGCCAGCAGTTTTAAGACTAGCGGGAGTCAAGATACGCAGTATTTT	CASSFKTSGSQDTQYF
few	TRBJ1-2	TRBV11-1	TRBD1	TGTGCCAGCAGCTTAGCCCCGGGACAGAGCAAACGTTTTAACTATGGCTACACCTTC	CASSLAPGQSKRFNYGYTF
few	TRBJ1-4	TRBV6-5	.	TGTGCCAGCAGTTCTTCCACCAGGCCACCAAATGAAAAACTGTTTTTT	CASSSSTRPPNEKLFF